Presented here are 18 T cell receptor beta chains from one specimen sequenced in a study of OX40 agonist ivuxolimab in advanced cancers. Clones were read by immunoSEQ multiplex PCR, and TCRdb kept only the in-frame ones, dropping some. The profile covers 30,000 to 40,000 clones, with about three quarters appearing a single time and approximately 9.8% taken by the ten largest. The material sequenced was CD4+ or CD8+ T cells sorted from blood, taken in a trial of the OX40 agonist ivuxolimab. The receptors stem from an adult with an advanced solid tumor such as melanoma, head and neck, liver or kidney cancer.

The V gene is TRBV7-8, the J gene TRBJ2-5, with TRBD1 matching over 8 bases. CDR1 is SGHVS and CDR2 is FQNEAQ in the germline V gene. V gave up 5 bases and J gave up 4 bases; unmatched junction bases: 6. The CDR3 spans 14 residues. Here the CDR3 reads CASSDGQGGETQYF. In nucleotides, the CDR3 is TGTGCCAGCAGCGACGGACAGGGCGGAGAGACCCAGTACTTC.

This chain connects TRBV2 to TRBJ1-4; 9 bases map to TRBD1. The CDR3 covers 15 residues. CDR1 is SNHLY, CDR2 FYNNEI, per germline. After removal of 3 bases from V and 7 bases from J, the junction contained 6 bases not matched to a gene. Here the CDR3 DNA reads TGTGCCAGCAGTGAGGGACAGGGAAGCACTGAAAAACTGTTTTTT. Translation: CASSEGQGSTEKLFF.

The CDR3 DNA is TGTGCCAGCTCACCAAAGCAGGAAGGTGTGAACACTGAAGCTTTCTTT. Translated: CASSPKQEGVNTEAFF. The chain employs TRBV18 and TRBJ1-1; unclear D gene. The CDR3 is made up of 16 amino acids. With 2 bases removed from V and 0 bases from J, the gap between germline ends came to 13 bases. In germline, CDR1 is KGHSH, CDR2 LQKENI. The whole variable domain, filled in from reference TRBV18 and TRBJ1-1, reads NAGVMQNPRHLVRRRGQEARLRCSPMKGHSHVYWYRQLPEEGLKFMVYLQKENIIDESGMPKERFSAEFPKEGPSILRIQQVVRGDSAAYFCASSPKQEGVNTEAFFGQGTRLTVV.

The chain joins TRBV5-5 to TRBJ2-3, with D hard to call. CDR3 size: 14 residues. Germline V gives CDR1 SGHKS, CDR2 YYEKEE (reference sequence). V was trimmed by 0 bases and J by 2 bases, leaving 7 bases between them. CDR3 coding DNA: TGTGCCAGCAGCTTGGAATGGGCCACAGATACGCAGTATTTT. As protein: CASSLEWATDTQYF.

This clone has only one observation. V is TRBV18 and J is TRBJ2-5; 7 bases align to TRBD2. The CDR3 spans 19 residues. J lost 3 bases, V lost 7 bases, and 23 bases had no gene match. Germline assignment: CDR1 KGHSH and CDR2 LQKENI. CDR3 in amino acids: CASWPGRGGTLADKETQYF. In DNA form, the CDR3 reads TGTGCCAGCTGGCCTGGTCGCGGCGGAACCCTAGCGGACAAAGAGACCCAGTACTTC.

The chain couples TRBV11-2 to TRBJ2-5; 9 bases match TRBD2. The CDR3 contains 17 residues. The junction had 7 bases not matched to a gene; V was cut back by 0 bases and J by 2 bases. Germline V gene sequence: CDR1 SGHAT, CDR2 FQNNGV. The CDR3 protein is CASSLDFERGVQETQYF. DNA of the CDR3: TGTGCCAGCAGCTTAGACTTTGAGCGGGGGGTACAAGAGACCCAGTACTTC.

The chain links TRBV15 to TRBJ1-1; no clear D. CDR1 is LNHNV, CDR2 YYDKDF, per germline (reference sequence). V was shortened by 4 bases and J by 1 base, with 7 bases between the two germline ends. The length of the CDR3 is 13 residues. The CDR3 nucleotides are TGTGCCACCAGCAAACACCAGAACACTGAAGCTTTCTTT. It translates to CATSKHQNTEAFF. The full variable domain, rest sourced from reference TRBV15 and TRBJ1-1, is DAMVIQNPRYQVTQFGKPVTLSCSQTLNHNVMYWYQQKSSQAPKLLFHYYDKDFNNEADTPDNFQSRRPNTSFCFLDIRSPGLGDTAMYLCATSKHQNTEAFFGQGTRLTVV.

The rearrangement links TRBV19 to TRBJ1-4, with D tentatively TRBD1 (5 bases). This CDR3 is built from 14 residues. Germline lookup yields CDR1 LNHDA and CDR2 SQIVND (reference sequence). V was clipped by 11 bases and J by 8 bases, with 21 bases between them. The CDR3 loop is CASQIPRRGEKLFF. CDR3 nucleotides: TGTGCCTCCCAGATCCCCCGGCGGGGGGAAAAACTGTTTTTT.

This chain links TRBV6-5 with TRBJ2-7; D ambiguous. Germline CDR1 MNHEY, CDR2 SVGAGI. The CDR3 extends over 12 amino acids. Trimming removed 6 bases at V and 5 bases at J, with 11 bases between. This chain's CDR3 is CASRRTIHEQYF. The CDR3 bases are TGTGCCAGCAGGCGGACCATCCACGAGCAGTACTTC.

The chain combines TRBV9 with TRBJ1-1; D unresolved. Germline CDR1 reads SGDLS; CDR2 reads YYNGEE. The CDR3 consists of 15 residues. V lost 1 base and J 0 bases, leaving 10 bases between the germline ends. The CDR3 nucleotides read TGTGCCAGCAGCGTAATTCCTTCATTGAACACTGAAGCTTTCTTT. Translated, it gives CASSVIPSLNTEAFF.

The chain is built from TRBV28 and TRBJ2-7; weak D call: TRBD1 (5 bases). Per the germline V gene, CDR1 is MDHEN and CDR2 is SYDVKM. This CDR3 comprises 13 residues. The V and J ends lost 5 bases and 2 bases respectively, with 10 bases between them. The CDR3 DNA sequence: TGTGCCAGCAGTCGAGGACAACCCTACGAGCAGTACTTC. Protein product: CASSRGQPYEQYF.

The CDR3 DNA follows: TGTGCCAGCAGCGTATTGGGACTAGCGCTTAGGGATGAGCAGTTCTTC. Its protein is CASSVLGLALRDEQFF. The chain is built from TRBV9 and TRBJ2-1; 10 nucleotides line up with TRBD2. V lost 1 base and J lost 8; bases outside the gene matches: 9. Germline CDR1 SGDLS, CDR2 YYNGEE. The CDR3 runs 16 residues.

This chain connects TRBV6-4 to TRBJ2-2; D uncertain. The CDR3 sequence is 15 residues long. From germline, CDR1 is MRHNA and CDR2 SNTAGT. V lost 3 bases, J lost 2 bases, and 10 bases lay in between. The CDR3 DNA sequence: TGTGCCAGCAGTGAGGAACTCCCTAACACCGGGGAGCTGTTTTTT. Translated, it gives CASSEELPNTGELFF.

The rearrangement uses TRBV18 and TRBJ1-2; TRBD1 might be the D (5 bases). The CDR3 contains 13 residues. The germline gives CDR1 KGHSH, CDR2 LQKENI. Trimming took off 6 bases at V and 8 bases at J, with 16 bases between the two ends. This CDR3 reads CASSSQGGQGYTF. The CDR3 bases are TGTGCCAGCTCGTCGCAGGGAGGGCAGGGCTACACCTTC.

This clone was counted a few times. J is TRBJ2-7 and V is TRBV2; 7 nucleotides align to TRBD2. In germline, CDR1 is SNHLY, CDR2 FYNNEI. The length of the CDR3 is 13 residues. V shed 6 bases and J 5 bases; nucleotides not matched to a gene: 7. The CDR3 reads CASREKGLDEQYF. The DNA for the CDR3 is TGTGCCAGCAGAGAAAAAGGACTAGACGAGCAGTACTTC.

This clone was seen more than once but under ten times. The chain joins TRBV7-3 to TRBJ1-4; 10 positions agree with TRBD1. Per germline, CDR1 SGHTA and CDR2 FQGTGA. V lost 1 base, J lost 7 bases, and 0 bases stayed unmatched. CDR3 length: 14 residues. CDR3 coding DNA: TGTGCCAGCAGCTTAAGGACAGGGGGTGAAAAACTGTTTTTT. Encoded protein: CASSLRTGGEKLFF.

The rearrangement uses TRBV5-1 and TRBJ1-1; D is uncertain. CDR3 length: 15 residues. Germline values: CDR1 SGHRS, CDR2 YFSETQ. V was clipped by 4 bases and J by 5 bases, with 18 bases between them. CDR3 nucleotide sequence: TGCGCCAGCAGCCCAACACAGAACCCGGGGACTGAAGCTTTCTTT. This translates into CASSPTQNPGTEAFF.

This chain connects TRBV19 to TRBJ2-1, with D tentatively TRBD2 (5 bases). V was shortened by 1 base and J by 3 bases, with 13 bases between the two germline ends. In germline, CDR1 is LNHDA, CDR2 SQIVND (reference sequence). This CDR3 comprises 16 residues. CDR3 sequence: CASSIVHSGGYNEQFF. The DNA for the CDR3 is TGTGCCAGTAGTATAGTGCACTCCGGAGGCTACAATGAGCAGTTCTTC.